This T cell receptor beta chain was sequenced for a study of T-cell memory formation after mild COVID-19. Background on the study: Clusters of TCRs were largely donor specific.

Germline V gene data show CDR1 as MNHEY and CDR2 as SVGAGI. The CDR3 runs to 16 residues. The V segment lost 7 bases and the J segment 0 bases; nucleotides outside the gene matches: 7. Whole-study results and caveats: Memory cells collected pre-infection included some clones that later responded, suggesting cross-reactive memory joined. The main location of contracting CD4+ clones was CM and EM, and that of contracting CD8+ clones was EMRA.

This clonotype was observed once. Its antigen is as yet unknown. TCRdb re-called the 5' RACE reads with MiXCR, one entry per CDR3 protein. The data show over 400,000 distinct CDR3 sequences, more than 20% seen once. The sequence was collected from an adult woman who had mild COVID-19 (a few samples of this study predate the infection). Cell type and time point are not known. The V gene is TRBV6-5, the J gene TRBJ1-5; 9 nucleotides agree with TRBD1. The sample was PBMCs or a T cell subset sorted from them (not recorded which). Here the CDR3 DNA reads TGTGCCAGCATTACCAAACAGGGGGCTAGCAATCAGCCCCAGCATTTT. Encoded protein: CASITKQGASNQPQHF.